The rows below give T cell receptor beta chains drawn from one sample of a study of blood T cell repertoires in COVID-19. Data came from immunoSEQ multiplex PCR; TCRdb stores just in-frame clones and leaves some out. This table holds 250,000 or so clones, 80% to 90% found once. The source material was peripheral blood. These receptor sequences come from a woman under 40 with active or convalescent COVID-19. Both conserved end residues are part of each CDR3. The D gene is left open where the match is weak. Size tells how often a clone was seen (once, few, many) or the class of an expanded clone, and some rows leave it out.

D gene	clone size	V gene	J gene	CDR3 DNA	CDR3 protein
TRBD1	-	TRBV19	TRBJ2-7	TGTGCCAGTAGGCGACAGGGGGCGGAGGCTTACGAGCAGTACTTC	CASRRQGAEAYEQYF
-	-	TRBV7-3	TRBJ2-1	TGTGCCAGCAGGACCCAGGGTGGCGGGGGCCTACTAAATGAGCAGTTCTTC	CASRTQGGGGLLNEQFF
-	-	TRBV6-1	TRBJ1-5	TGTGCCAGCAGTGCGGAACAGCCAACGCCGTTTAATAGCAATCAGCCCCAGCATTTT	CASSAEQPTPFNSNQPQHF
TRBD2	-	TRBV7-8	TRBJ2-3	TGTGCCAGCAGCGCAAGTGCAGCGGGGGGCCCCACAGATACGCAGTATTTT	CASSASAAGGPTDTQYF
TRBD1	-	TRBV7-8	TRBJ1-1	TGTGCCAGCAGCTTCCCAGGGGGGCAATCGACCACTGAAGCTTTCTTT	CASSFPGGQSTTEAFF
TRBD2	-	TRBV25-1	TRBJ2-3	TGTGCCAGCAGTGAAGCGGGGGGCCCAGATACGCAGTATTTT	CASSEAGGPDTQYF
-	few	TRBV18	TRBJ1-3	TGTGCCAGCTCACACGACACTGGAAACACCATATATTTT	CASSHDTGNTIYF
-	-	TRBV21-1	TRBJ1-6	TGTGCCAGCAGCACTTTCCCTACAGGGGGCCCCAATTCACCCCTCCACTTT	CASSTFPTGGPNSPLHF
-	-	TRBV2	TRBJ2-3	TGTGCCAGCAGTCCGGAGGTAGCGGGCACAGATACGCAGTATTTT	CASSPEVAGTDTQYF
-	-	TRBV7-2	TRBJ1-1	TGTGCCAGCAGCTCTGGCCCCGTCGGGGGCACTGAAGCTTTCTTT	CASSSGPVGGTEAFF
-	-	TRBV5-1	TRBJ2-5	TGCGCCAGCAGCTTGAATGGAGGGCTAGAGACCCAGTACTTC	CASSLNGGLETQYF
TRBD1	-	TRBV9	TRBJ2-1	TGTGCCAGCAGCGAAACAGGGGAGCCGGACAATGAGCAGTTCTTC	CASSETGEPDNEQFF
-	-	TRBV19	TRBJ2-7	TGTGCCAGTAGTGCCGACACCTACGAGCAGTACTTC	CASSADTYEQYF
-	once	TRBV9	TRBJ2-3	TGTGCCAGCAGCGGCAGGCTCGATACGCAGTATTTT	CASSGRLDTQYF
-	-	TRBV9	TRBJ2-6	TGTGCCAGCAGCCCGACAAATGCCGGCGGGGCCAACGTCCTGACTTTC	CASSPTNAGGANVLTF
-	-	TRBV7-9	TRBJ1-3	TGTGCCAGCAGCTTATCAGGGTTTGGAAACACCATATATTTT	CASSLSGFGNTIYF
-	-	TRBV27	TRBJ1-1	TGTGCCAGCAGCTGGGCCAAGCCCACTGAAGCTTTCTTT	CASSWAKPTEAFF
TRBD2	-	TRBV10-3	TRBJ2-3	TGTGCCATCAGGTCCGGACTAGCGGGGGCCCACACAGATACGCAGTATTTT	CAIRSGLAGAHTDTQYF
TRBD2	-	TRBV11-2	TRBJ2-3	TGTGCCAGCAGTAGCGGGACTAGCACAGATACGCAGTATTTT	CASSSGTSTDTQYF
-	-	TRBV13	TRBJ2-7	TGTGCCAGCAGCCCCCGTTGGCAGGGGCTGTCCTACGAGCAGTACTTC	CASSPRWQGLSYEQYF
TRBD1	-	TRBV28	TRBJ1-5	TGTGCCAGTGTACCAGGGGGCCATCAGCCCCAGCATTTT	CASVPGGHQPQHF